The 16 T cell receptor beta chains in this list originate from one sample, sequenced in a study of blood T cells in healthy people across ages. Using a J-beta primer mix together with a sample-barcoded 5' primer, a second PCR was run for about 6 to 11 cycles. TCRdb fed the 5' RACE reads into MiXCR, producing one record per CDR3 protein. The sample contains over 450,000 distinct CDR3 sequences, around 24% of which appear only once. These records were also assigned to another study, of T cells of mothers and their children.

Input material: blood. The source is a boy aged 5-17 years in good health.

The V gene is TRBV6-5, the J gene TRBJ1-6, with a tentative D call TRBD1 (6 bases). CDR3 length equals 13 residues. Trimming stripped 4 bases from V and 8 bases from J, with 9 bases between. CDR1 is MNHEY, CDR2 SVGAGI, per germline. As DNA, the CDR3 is TGTGCCAGCAGTTGGGAGGGGGATTCACCCCTCCACTTT. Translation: CASSWEGDSPLHF.

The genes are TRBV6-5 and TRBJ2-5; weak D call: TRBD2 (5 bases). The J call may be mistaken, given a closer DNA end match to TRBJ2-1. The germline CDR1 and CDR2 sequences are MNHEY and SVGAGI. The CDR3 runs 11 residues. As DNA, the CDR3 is TGTGCCAGCACCTACACGGGAGAGCAGTTCTTC. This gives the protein CASTYTGEQFF.

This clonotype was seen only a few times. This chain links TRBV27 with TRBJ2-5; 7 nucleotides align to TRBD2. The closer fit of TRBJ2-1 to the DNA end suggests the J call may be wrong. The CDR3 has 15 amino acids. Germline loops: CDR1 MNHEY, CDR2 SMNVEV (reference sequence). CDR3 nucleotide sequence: TGTGCCAGCAGAATCCTAGCGGCCCTCAGGGATGAGCAGTTCTTC. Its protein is CASRILAALRDEQFF.

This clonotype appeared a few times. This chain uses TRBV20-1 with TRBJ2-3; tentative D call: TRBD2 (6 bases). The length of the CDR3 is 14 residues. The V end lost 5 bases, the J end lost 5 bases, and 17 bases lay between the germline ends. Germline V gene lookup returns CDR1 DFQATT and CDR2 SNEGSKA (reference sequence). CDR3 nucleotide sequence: TGCAGTGCTCCTTGGGGACTTCAAATAGATACGCAGTATTTT. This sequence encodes CSAPWGLQIDTQYF.

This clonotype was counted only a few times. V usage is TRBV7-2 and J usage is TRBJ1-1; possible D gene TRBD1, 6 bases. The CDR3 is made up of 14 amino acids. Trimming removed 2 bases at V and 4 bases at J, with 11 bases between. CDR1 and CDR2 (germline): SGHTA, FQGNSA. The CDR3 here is CASSLSGVGTEAFF. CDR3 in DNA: TGTGCCAGCAGCTTATCAGGGGTGGGCACTGAAGCTTTCTTT.

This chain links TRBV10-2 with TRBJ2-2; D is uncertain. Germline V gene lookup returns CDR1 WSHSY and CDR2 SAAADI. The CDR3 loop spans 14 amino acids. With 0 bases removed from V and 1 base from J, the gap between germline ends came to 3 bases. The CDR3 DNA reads TGCGCCAGCAGTGAGTCGTGGAACACCGGGGAGCTGTTTTTT. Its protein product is CASSESWNTGELFF.

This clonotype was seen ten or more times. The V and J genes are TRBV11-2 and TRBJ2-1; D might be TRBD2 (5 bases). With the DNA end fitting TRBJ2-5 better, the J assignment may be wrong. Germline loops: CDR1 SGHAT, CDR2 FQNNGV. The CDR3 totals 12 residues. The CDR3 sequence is CASSLAEGTQYF. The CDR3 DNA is TGTGCCAGCAGCTTAGCAGAGGGGACCCAGTACTTC.

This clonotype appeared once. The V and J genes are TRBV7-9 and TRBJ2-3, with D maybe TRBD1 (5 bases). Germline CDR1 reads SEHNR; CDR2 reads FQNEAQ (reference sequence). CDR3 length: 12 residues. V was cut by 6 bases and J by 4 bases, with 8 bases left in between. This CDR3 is CASRETADTQYF. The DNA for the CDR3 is TGTGCCAGCAGGGAGACAGCAGATACGCAGTATTTT.

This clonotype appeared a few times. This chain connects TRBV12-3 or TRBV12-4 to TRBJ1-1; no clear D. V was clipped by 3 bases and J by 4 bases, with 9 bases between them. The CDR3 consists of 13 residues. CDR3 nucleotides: TGTGCCAGCAGTTTGTCCAGATCCACTGAAGCTTTCTTT. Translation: CASSLSRSTEAFF.

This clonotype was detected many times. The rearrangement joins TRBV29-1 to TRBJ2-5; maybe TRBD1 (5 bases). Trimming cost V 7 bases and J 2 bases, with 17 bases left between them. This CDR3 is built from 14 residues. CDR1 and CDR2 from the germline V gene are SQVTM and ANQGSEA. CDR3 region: CSGGKTARQETQYF. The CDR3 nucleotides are TGCAGCGGCGGAAAGACAGCAAGGCAAGAGACCCAGTACTTC.

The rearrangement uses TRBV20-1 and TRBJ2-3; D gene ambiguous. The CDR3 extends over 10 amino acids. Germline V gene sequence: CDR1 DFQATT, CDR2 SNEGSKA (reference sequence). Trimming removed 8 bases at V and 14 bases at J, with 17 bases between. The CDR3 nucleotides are TGCAGTCCCCTGCTAGAGAGTCTGTATTTT. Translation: CSPLLESLYF.

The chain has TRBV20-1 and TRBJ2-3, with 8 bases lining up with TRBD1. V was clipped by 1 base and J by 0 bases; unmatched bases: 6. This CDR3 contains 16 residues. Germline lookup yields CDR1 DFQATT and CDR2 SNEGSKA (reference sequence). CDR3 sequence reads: CSARGFQGASTDTQYF. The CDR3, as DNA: TGCAGTGCTAGAGGATTTCAGGGGGCGAGCACAGATACGCAGTATTTT.

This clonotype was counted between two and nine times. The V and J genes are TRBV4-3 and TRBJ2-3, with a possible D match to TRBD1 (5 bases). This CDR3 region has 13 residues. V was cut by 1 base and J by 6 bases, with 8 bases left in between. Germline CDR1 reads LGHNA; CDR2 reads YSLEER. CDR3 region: CASSQAPGDTQYF. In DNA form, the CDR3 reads TGCGCCAGCAGCCAAGCCCCAGGGGATACGCAGTATTTT.

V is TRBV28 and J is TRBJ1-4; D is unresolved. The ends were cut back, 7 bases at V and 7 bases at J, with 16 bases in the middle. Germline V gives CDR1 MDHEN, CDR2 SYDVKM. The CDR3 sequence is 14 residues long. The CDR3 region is CASTVRGVAEKLFF. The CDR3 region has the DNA TGTGCCAGCACCGTTCGCGGGGTCGCTGAAAAACTGTTTTTT.

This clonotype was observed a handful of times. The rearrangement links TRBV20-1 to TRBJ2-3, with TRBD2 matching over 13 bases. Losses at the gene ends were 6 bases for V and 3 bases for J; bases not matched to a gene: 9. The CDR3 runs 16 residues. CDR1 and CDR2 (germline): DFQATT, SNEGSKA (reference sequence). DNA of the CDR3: TGCAGTGCATGGACTAGCGGGAGAGGCAGGACAGATACGCAGTATTTT. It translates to CSAWTSGRGRTDTQYF.

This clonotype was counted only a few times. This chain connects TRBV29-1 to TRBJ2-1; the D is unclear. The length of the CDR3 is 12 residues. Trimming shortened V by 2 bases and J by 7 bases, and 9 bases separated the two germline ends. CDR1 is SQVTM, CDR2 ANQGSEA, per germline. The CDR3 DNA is TGCAGCGTTGAATGGCTTCTTAATGAGCAGTTCTTC. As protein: CSVEWLLNEQFF.